The clone carrying this T cell receptor (beta chain) was detected only a few times. Noted time point: newly diagnosed GD, antithyroid drugs for less than 3 months. The TCR library was prepared using RNA isolated from PBMCs. The data derive from a study of regulatory T cells in long-lasting Graves disease. Construction of TCR beta libraries relied on iRepertoire HTBI primers and on Arm-PCR targeting CDR3 regions. TCRdb reanalysed the multiplex PCR reads using MiXCR and keeps one entry per CDR3 protein. The repertoire has 550,000 to 700,000 distinct CDR3 sequences, about 16% of them found once; the top ten carry around 12%. V dropped 1 base and J dropped 0 bases, with 10 bases sitting between them. Germline assignment: CDR1 GTSNPN and CDR2 SVGIG (reference sequence). The CDR3 spans 15 residues. This sample was shared with a second study, whose subject was T cells in Graves' hyperthyroidism and ophthalmopathy. That source notes: The study used the HTBI primer set for a first-round RT-PCR of the TCR CDR3.

The starting material was peripheral blood mononuclear cells (PBMCs), obtained at new diagnosis, from a patient treated with antithyroid drugs. The V and J genes are TRBV30 and TRBJ1-3; possibly TRBD1 for D (5 bases). The source of this sequence is a man aged 18 to 29 with Graves disease. CDR3 loop: CAWSGTGPSGNTIYF. The CDR3 DNA follows: TGTGCCTGGAGTGGGACGGGACCCTCTGGAAACACCATATATTTT.